The 26 T cell receptor beta chains below come from one sample, sequenced in a study of shared T cell receptors in the human thymus. Sequenced by immunoSEQ multiplex PCR; TCRdb stores in-frame clones only, minus some. The sample consists of about 660,000 clones, 88% of them appearing once. The same sample was also studied in work on human thymus T cells.

What was sequenced was thymocytes. All receptors derive from a boy in the first two years of life with a congenital heart defect.

V usage is TRBV4-3 and J usage is TRBJ1-6; D gene unclear. From germline, CDR1 is LGHNA and CDR2 YSLEER. This CDR3 is built from 16 residues. Trimming removed 0 bases from V and 5 bases from J, with 11 bases in between. In nucleotides, the CDR3 is TGCGCCAGCAGCCAAGAGTTCAGAAACCATAATTCACCCCTCCACTTT. Its protein is CASSQEFRNHNSPLHF.

This chain links TRBV4-3 with TRBJ2-7; 11 bases match TRBD1. CDR1 LGHNA and CDR2 YSLEER come from the germline V gene. Trimming removed 1 base from V and 5 bases from J; junction bases left unmatched: 7. The CDR3 has 16 residues. Written as DNA, the CDR3 is TGCGCCAGCAGCCAAGTTGAGGACAGGGGGCAGCACGAGCAGTACTTC. Translated: CASSQVEDRGQHEQYF.

V usage is TRBV25-1 and J usage is TRBJ2-7, with 7 positions matching TRBD1. Germline loops: CDR1 MGHDK, CDR2 SYGVNS. There are 14 residues in the CDR3. The junction had 7 bases not matched to a gene; V was cut back by 5 bases and J by 3 bases. The CDR3 loop is CASSSRDRHYEQYF. CDR3 nucleotide sequence: TGTGCCAGCAGTTCCCGGGACAGACACTACGAGCAGTACTTC.

CDR3 residues: CASSSFSGLKAYEQYF. For the CDR3, the DNA is TGTGCCAGCAGCTCCTTTAGCGGTTTGAAGGCCTACGAGCAGTACTTC. This chain uses TRBV5-6 with TRBJ2-7; a possible D gene is TRBD2 (6 bases). The germline V gene encodes CDR1 SGHDT and CDR2 YYEEEE. V was cut by 3 bases and J by 2 bases, with 18 bases left in between. This CDR3 contains 16 residues.

The chain couples TRBV14 to TRBJ2-5, with TRBD1 matching 7 bases. The CDR3 runs to 15 residues. J gave up 2 bases and V 3 bases, and 6 bases lay outside the gene matches. Germline loops: CDR1 SGHDN, CDR2 FVKESK. CDR3 in DNA: TGTGCCAGCAGCCATATATCCAGGGGGCAAGAGACCCAGTACTTC. Translation: CASSHISRGQETQYF.

In this sample, this clone turned up a few times. The chain recombines TRBV4-2 with TRBJ2-2, with 9 bases that match TRBD1. The V segment lost 1 base and the J segment 3 bases; nucleotides outside the gene matches: 12. CDR3 size: 19 residues. CDR1 LGHNA and CDR2 YNFKEQ come from the germline V gene. The CDR3 loop reads CASSQVPGQGKGYTGELFF. The CDR3 DNA reads as TGTGCCAGCAGCCAAGTCCCGGGACAGGGAAAGGGTTACACCGGGGAGCTGTTTTTT.

The V gene is TRBV6-7, the J gene TRBJ2-3, with D uncertain. TRBV6-7 is sorted into the ORF group, with uncertain function. With 5 bases removed from V and 4 bases from J, the gap between germline ends came to 25 bases. The CDR3 consists of 18 residues. The CDR3, as DNA: TGTGCCAGCAGTCGCCGGCCCGCCTGGCAGGCAGTTCCAGATACGCAGTATTTT. It yields the protein CASSRRPAWQAVPDTQYF.

The rearrangement uses TRBV18 and TRBJ2-5; D is undetermined. The V end lost 1 base, the J end lost 11 bases, and 17 bases lay between the germline ends. This CDR3 is built from 14 residues. Per germline, CDR1 KGHSH and CDR2 LQKENI. CDR3 bases: TGTGCCAGCTCACCACGGGCCGCCCCCTTAGAGCAGTACTTC. Translating gives CASSPRAAPLEQYF.

The chain is built from TRBV6-7 and TRBJ2-7, with 10 positions matching TRBD1. TRBV6-7 is flagged as an ORF with uncertain function. V lost 6 bases to trimming and J lost 7 bases; unmatched junction nucleotides: 6. CDR3 length equals 13 residues. The CDR3 DNA reads TGTGCCAGCAGAACCGGGACAGGGGTTGAGCAGTACTTC. Translation gives CASRTGTGVEQYF.

To note about this clone: A read error may produce the germline difference seen at one junction end. The chain combines TRBV28 with TRBJ2-2; the D gene is possibly TRBD2 (6 bases). CDR1 and CDR2 from the germline V gene are MDHEN and SYDVKM. This CDR3 comprises 16 residues. The CDR3 DNA reads as TGTGTCAGCAGTCCCTGGACTGGACCGGGGGCCGGGGAGCTGTTTTTT. It translates to CVSSPWTGPGAGELFF.

The chain is built from TRBV15 and TRBJ2-1, with TRBD2 matching 9 bases. Germline loops: CDR1 LNHNV, CDR2 YYDKDF (reference sequence). V trimming: 4 bases; J trimming: 8 bases; junction bases outside the gene matches: 9. The CDR3 covers 15 residues. In nucleotides, the CDR3 is TGTGCCACCAGCACCCTGACTAGCGGCGATCATGAGCAGTTCTTC. Residues: CATSTLTSGDHEQFF.

The genes are TRBV27 and TRBJ1-2; 8 nucleotides match TRBD1. The CDR3 has 13 residues. Trimming cost V 6 bases and J 5 bases; bases outside gene matches: 5. Germline CDR1 is MNHEY and CDR2 is SMNVEV (reference sequence). CDR3 in amino acids: CASRGQGEYGYTF. DNA for the CDR3: TGTGCCAGCAGAGGACAGGGTGAATATGGCTACACCTTC.

The rearrangement links TRBV5-1 to TRBJ2-7, with 9 bases aligning to TRBD2. The germline V gene has CDR1 SGHRS and CDR2 YFSETQ. The length of the CDR3 is 14 residues. J was trimmed by 3 bases and V by 4 bases; bases with no gene match: 5. The CDR3 spells CASSLAGLYYEQYF. DNA for the CDR3: TGCGCCAGCAGCCTAGCGGGGCTGTACTACGAGCAGTACTTC.

V usage is TRBV14 and J usage is TRBJ2-1; D may be TRBD2 (5 bases). The V gene's germline CDR1 is SGHDN and CDR2 FVKESK. Deletions cut 2 bases from V and 5 bases from J, with 13 bases between. The CDR3 is made up of 15 amino acids. CDR3 in DNA: TGTGCCAGCAGCCAATGGACCCTCGGGGACAATGAGCAGTTCTTC. Encoded protein: CASSQWTLGDNEQFF.

The chain recombines TRBV19 with TRBJ1-2, with unresolved D. The length of the CDR3 is 15 residues. Between the trimmed V and J ends, which lost 7 bases and 4 bases, there was a span of 19 bases. Germline V gene sequence: CDR1 LNHDA, CDR2 SQIVND (reference sequence). The CDR3 sequence: CASTHGHGRAYGYTF. The CDR3 bases are TGTGCCAGTACTCACGGCCATGGGCGCGCCTATGGCTACACCTTC.

The rearrangement joins TRBV5-6 to TRBJ2-7; 10 bases line up with TRBD2. Germline V gene lookup returns CDR1 SGHDT and CDR2 YYEEEE. This CDR3 is built from 17 residues. The V and J ends lost 3 bases and 2 bases, in that order; junction bases with no gene match: 11. The CDR3 loop is CASSSCGLAGEAYEQYF. The CDR3 region has the DNA TGTGCCAGCAGCTCATGCGGGCTAGCGGGAGAAGCCTACGAGCAGTACTTC.

J is TRBJ2-6 and V is TRBV4-3, with TRBD1 matching over 10 bases. V trimming: 4 bases; J trimming: 1 base; junction bases outside the gene matches: 4. This CDR3 comprises 17 residues. CDR1 is LGHNA, CDR2 YSLEER, per germline. This CDR3 is CASSRGQGGSGANVLTF. As DNA, the CDR3 is TGCGCCAGCAGCCGTGGACAGGGGGGTTCTGGGGCCAACGTCCTGACTTTC.

The chain uses TRBV11-3 and TRBJ1-2; 7 nucleotides align to TRBD1. CDR3 length: 16 amino acids. Unmatched junction bases numbered 8, after V lost 4 bases and J lost 0 bases. Per the germline V gene, CDR1 is SGHNT and CDR2 is YENEEA. The DNA for the CDR3 is TGTGCCAGCAGCTCCCCTCCGGGACAGTCTAACTATGGCTACACCTTC. Its translation is CASSSPPGQSNYGYTF.

The J gene is TRBJ2-7, the V gene TRBV5-4; 8 positions agree with TRBD1. Germline V gives CDR1 SGHNT, CDR2 YYREEE (reference sequence). CDR3 length equals 16 residues. Trimming removed 3 bases from V and 5 bases from J; junction bases left unmatched: 13. CDR3: CASSSDNLGQGHEQYF. The CDR3 nucleotides read TGTGCCAGCAGCTCCGACAACCTCGGACAGGGCCACGAGCAGTACTTC.

This chain connects TRBV10-2 to TRBJ2-5; maybe TRBD2 (5 bases). This CDR3 region has 12 residues. Trimming pared 6 bases from V and 7 bases from J, leaving 12 bases between. Germline assignment: CDR1 WSHSY and CDR2 SAAADI. The CDR3 DNA sequence: TGCGCCAGCAGCTCCGGGAAGGCGACCCAGTACTTC. This codes for CASSSGKATQYF.

This chain joins TRBV9 and TRBJ2-7; TRBD1 aligns across 7 bases. Germline values: CDR1 SGDLS, CDR2 YYNGEE. The CDR3 has 14 residues. The V and J ends lost 4 bases and 3 bases, in that order; junction bases with no gene match: 7. Here the CDR3 DNA reads TGTGCCAGCAGCCCTACGGGACAGAGCTACGAGCAGTACTTC. Residues: CASSPTGQSYEQYF.

The V call is TRBV6-5, the J call TRBJ2-5; perhaps TRBD2 as D (6 bases). The V gene's germline CDR1 is MNHEY and CDR2 SVGAGI. This CDR3 comprises 13 residues. V lost 6 bases to trimming and J lost 5 bases, with 13 bases between them. CDR3 in DNA: TGTGCCAGCAGATATAGGGACTTTGAGACCCAGTACTTC. Translating gives CASRYRDFETQYF.

The gene calls are TRBV30 and TRBJ2-7, with a weak D call TRBD2 (6 bases). Germline CDR1 GTSNPN, CDR2 SVGIG (reference sequence). This CDR3 is built from 12 residues. Trimming stripped 4 bases from V and 3 bases from J, with 10 bases between. The CDR3: CAWTREIYEQYF. The CDR3 region has the DNA TGTGCCTGGACTCGGGAGATCTACGAGCAGTACTTC. Full variable domain (remainder filled in from reference TRBV30 and TRBJ2-7): SQTIHQWPATLVQPVGSPLSLECTVEGTSNPNLYWYRQAAGRGLQLLFYSVGIGQISSEVPQNLSASRPQDRQFILSSKKLLLSDSGFYLCAWTREIYEQYFGPGTRLTVT.

V gene TRBV20-1 combines with J gene TRBJ2-7; possibly TRBD2 for D (5 bases). This CDR3 has 11 residues. Trimming cost V 3 bases and J 7 bases, with 10 bases left between them. The germline CDR1 and CDR2 sequences are DFQATT and SNEGSKA (reference sequence). The CDR3 bases are TGCAGTGCTAGCATTTTAGCGGAGCAGTACTTC. Amino acid sequence: CSASILAEQYF.

The rearrangement joins TRBV19 to TRBJ2-3; 10 nucleotides agree with TRBD2. The J segment lost 1 base and the V segment lost 5 bases, leaving 9 bases of the junction unmatched. This CDR3 is built from 17 residues. CDR1 is LNHDA, CDR2 SQIVND, per germline (reference sequence). In nucleotides, the CDR3 is TGTGCCAGTAGTTGGCTAGCGGGAGATTGGCGCACAGATACGCAGTATTTT. It codes for CASSWLAGDWRTDTQYF.

The chain recombines TRBV13 with TRBJ2-7; 15 positions agree with TRBD2. Trimming removed 4 bases from V and 6 bases from J; junction bases left unmatched: 4. The CDR3 totals 15 residues. CDR1 and CDR2 from the germline V gene are PRHDT and FYEKMQ (reference sequence). The CDR3: CASSSGLAGGPEQYF. As DNA, the CDR3 is TGTGCCAGCAGCTCCGGACTAGCGGGAGGGCCCGAGCAGTACTTC. The full variable domain, rest sourced from reference TRBV13 and TRBJ2-7, is AAGVIQSPRHLIKEKRETATLKCYPIPRHDTVYWYQQGPGQDPQFLISFYEKMQSDKGSIPDRFSAQQFSDYHSELNMSSLELGDSALYFCASSSGLAGGPEQYFGPGTRLTVT.